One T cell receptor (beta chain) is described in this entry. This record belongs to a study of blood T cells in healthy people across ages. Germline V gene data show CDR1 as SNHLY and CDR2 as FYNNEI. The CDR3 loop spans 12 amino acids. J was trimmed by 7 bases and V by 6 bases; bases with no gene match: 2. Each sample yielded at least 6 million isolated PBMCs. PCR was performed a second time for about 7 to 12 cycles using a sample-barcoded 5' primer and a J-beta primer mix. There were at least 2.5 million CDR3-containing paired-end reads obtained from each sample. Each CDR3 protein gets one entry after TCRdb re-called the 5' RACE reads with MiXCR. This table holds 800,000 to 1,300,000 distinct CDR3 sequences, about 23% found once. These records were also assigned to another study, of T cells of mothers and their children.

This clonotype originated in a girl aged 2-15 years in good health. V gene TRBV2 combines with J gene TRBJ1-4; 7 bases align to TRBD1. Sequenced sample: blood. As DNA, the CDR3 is TGTGCCAGCAGAGGGACAGCTGAAAAACTGTTTTTT. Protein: CASRGTAEKLFF.